This T cell receptor beta chain came from a study of cytomegalovirus exposure and HLA in healthy donors. General study results and limits: Based on reports, TCR beta sequences accurately predicted HLA-A and HLA-B alleles for most subjects.

As for this clone: Its target is not known.

Vbeta (60) and Jbeta (13) primers were used in the PCR. Sequenced by immunoSEQ multiplex PCR; TCRdb stores in-frame clones only, minus some. The sample comprises under 150,000 clones, about 80% of which are singletons, and about 1.8% rests with the top ten. Looked up from germline, CDR1 is MNHNY and CDR2 is SVGAGI (reference sequence). The V and J ends lost 2 bases and 4 bases respectively, with 11 bases between them. The CDR3 runs 14 residues. Specimen: PBMCs. The TCR was taken from a man between 18 and 29 years old in good health and CMV-seronegative. The rearrangement joins TRBV6-6 to TRBJ2-5; D possibly corresponds to TRBD1 (7 bases). In DNA, the CDR3 is TGTGCCAGCAGTTACGGAGGGGGCGGAGAGACCCAGTACTTC. This codes for CASSYGGGGETQYF.